Presented here are 24 T cell receptor beta chains from one specimen sequenced in a study of T cells in Graves' hyperthyroidism and ophthalmopathy. Authors of the study amplified TCR beta CDR3 regions from RNA transcripts. Using the HTBI primer set, a first-round RT-PCR was run on the TCR CDR3. One entry per CDR3 protein results from TCRdb running MiXCR on the multiplex PCR reads. The table records approximately 330,000 distinct CDR3 sequences, about 20% of them present only once. Sample: blood. Receptors were obtained from a woman aged 50 to 60 with Graves' hyperthyroidism.

In its sample, this clonotype was seen a few times. The chain couples TRBV11-2 to TRBJ2-7; 8 bases line up with TRBD1. V shed 11 bases and J 6 bases; nucleotides not matched to a gene: 9. Germline CDR1 SGHAT, CDR2 FQNNGV. The CDR3 loop spans 12 amino acids. The CDR3 protein is CASGGQGGEQYF. In nucleotides, the CDR3 is TGTGCCTCAGGGGGCCAGGGGGGCGAGCAGTACTTC.

V gene TRBV12-3 or TRBV12-4 combines with J gene TRBJ2-3, with D possibly being TRBD2 (7 bases). The CDR3 loop spans 15 amino acids. V was cut by 6 bases and J by 5 bases, with 18 bases left in between. CDR3 sequence: CASSLGGGQGDTQYF. The CDR3 DNA follows: TGTGCCAGCAGCTTGGGGGGGGGGCAGGGAGATACGCAGTATTTT.

A remark on this clonotype: This could be a read error, since a much larger clone is one nucleotide away. V is TRBV3-1 and J is TRBJ2-3, with D perhaps matching TRBD2 (6 bases). V shed 11 bases and J shed 2 bases, with 14 bases lying between them. The CDR3 is 13 residues long. The germline V gene encodes CDR1 LGHDT and CDR2 YNNKEL (reference sequence). CDR3 coding DNA: TGTGCCGGCAAGGCGGGGATCACAGATACGCAGTATTTT. This codes for CAGKAGITDTQYF.

This clonotype was seen many times. The chain combines TRBV7-2 with TRBJ2-7; 8 bases line up with TRBD2. In germline, CDR1 is SGHTA, CDR2 FQGNSA. This CDR3 has 17 residues. V gave up 2 bases and J gave up 5 bases; unmatched junction bases: 14. CDR3 DNA sequence: TGTGCCAGCAGCTTAAACTCTGGCGGGGGGATGATGAACGAGCAGTACGTC. Translating it yields CASSLNSGGGMMNEQYV.

This clonotype was counted between two and nine times. The V call is TRBV28, the J call TRBJ1-3, with no clear D. This CDR3 is 16 amino acids long. V gave up 7 bases and J gave up 0 bases, with 16 bases separating them. Germline-derived CDR1 and CDR2 are MDHEN and SYDVKM. DNA of the CDR3: TGTGCCAGCATCGGGGTCGCGAGCCCCTCTGGAAACACCATATATTTT. Translating gives CASIGVASPSGNTIYF.

This clonotype was detected many times. The chain employs TRBV6-2 or TRBV6-3 and TRBJ1-1; 7 positions agree with TRBD1. J was trimmed by 1 base and V by 3 bases; bases with no gene match: 2. CDR1 and CDR2 from the germline V gene are MNHEY and SVGEGT. The CDR3 is 14 residues long. The CDR3 protein is CASSYGTANTEAFF. The CDR3 DNA sequence: TGTGCCAGCAGTTATGGGACAGCGAACACTGAAGCTTTCTTT.

The genes are TRBV24-1 and TRBJ1-2; TRBD1 agrees at 7 bases. V was pared by 4 bases and J by 8 bases, with 6 bases of the junction left unmatched. The CDR3 length is 13 residues. Germline V gene lookup returns CDR1 KGHDR and CDR2 SFDVKD. CDR3 region: CATSDQGEEGYTF. CDR3 nucleotide sequence: TGTGCCACCAGTGACCAGGGGGAGGAGGGCTACACCTTC.

The table lists this clonotype with a few counts. V and J are TRBV5-1 and TRBJ2-7; D is ambiguous. The CDR3 covers 13 residues. V shed 4 bases and J shed 6 bases, with 14 bases lying between them. CDR1 is SGHRS, CDR2 YFSETQ, per germline. The CDR3 here is CASSASDSGEQYF. In DNA, the CDR3 is TGCGCCAGCAGCGCCAGTGATTCGGGCGAGCAGTACTTC.

The V and J genes are TRBV30 and TRBJ1-1; TRBD1 matches at 7 bases. Germline CDR1 is GTSNPN and CDR2 is SVGIG (reference sequence). The trim removed 4 bases at V and 6 bases at J, leaving 8 bases unmatched. This CDR3 comprises 13 residues. DNA for the CDR3: TGTGCCTGGAAGGTGAAGGGGGCAGCTGAAGCTTTCTTT. Translated, it gives CAWKVKGAAEAFF.

Many counts were recorded for this clonotype. This sequence joins TRBV30 and TRBJ1-1; D is ambiguous. The CDR3 sequence is 13 residues long. Germline CDR1 is GTSNPN and CDR2 is SVGIG (reference sequence). Trimming left V 2 bases short and J 0 bases short, with 7 bases between. The CDR3 loop reads CAWSRTLNTEAFF. The DNA of the CDR3 is TGTGCCTGGAGTAGGACCTTGAACACTGAAGCTTTCTTT.

The sample holds a few counts of this clonotype. A junction boundary mismatches the germline segment, possibly from a read error. The V and J genes are TRBV9 and TRBJ2-3; weak D call: TRBD2 (6 bases). Germline lookup yields CDR1 SGDLS and CDR2 YYNGEE. The CDR3 is made up of 17 amino acids. The CDR3 protein is CASNVESLGRGKDTQYF. The CDR3 DNA sequence: TGTGCCAGCAACGTAGAGTCACTCGGGAGAGGGAAAGATACGCAGTATTTT.

This clonotype was picked up a small number of times. The chain couples TRBV4-1 to TRBJ2-7; 7 bases map to TRBD1. The CDR3 is made up of 15 amino acids. V trimming: 1 base; J trimming: 6 bases; junction bases outside the gene matches: 9. The V gene's germline CDR1 is MGHRA and CDR2 YSYEKL. CDR3 nucleotide sequence: TGCGCCAGCAGCCAAGTTATAACAGGGGTACCCGAGCAGTACTTC. Translating gives CASSQVITGVPEQYF.

Ten or more counts support this clonotype. The chain uses TRBV7-3 and TRBJ2-6, with D possibly TRBD1 on 6 matching bases. The CDR3 has 17 residues. Germline CDR1 is SGHTA and CDR2 is FQGTGA. V shed 0 bases and J shed 2 bases, with 11 bases lying between them. CDR3 amino acids: CASSLTIPGAGANVLTF. CDR3 DNA sequence: TGTGCCAGCAGCTTAACGATCCCAGGGGCTGGGGCCAACGTCCTGACTTTC.

V and J are TRBV7-9 and TRBJ1-2; D might be TRBD1 (5 bases). Trimming removed 4 bases from V and 4 bases from J, with 13 bases in between. Per the germline V gene, CDR1 is SEHNR and CDR2 is FQNEAQ (reference sequence). The CDR3 runs to 14 residues. CDR3 residues: CASSSTGTFYGYTF. The CDR3 DNA reads TGTGCCAGCAGCTCGACCGGGACTTTCTATGGCTACACCTTC.

This clonotype was seen many times. The chain carries TRBV6-1 and TRBJ2-5; tentatively, D is TRBD1 (6 bases). The CDR3 consists of 12 residues. V was cut by 7 bases and J by 5 bases, with 11 bases left in between. Germline lookup yields CDR1 MNHNS and CDR2 SASEGT. For the CDR3, the DNA is TGTGCCAGCACCACTGGGGGCGAGACCCAGTACTTC. This sequence encodes CASTTGGETQYF.

CDR3 amino acids: CASSLTLHYGYTF. The CDR3 DNA is TGTGCCAGCAGCTTAACCCTACATTATGGCTACACCTTC. This sequence joins TRBV7-9 and TRBJ1-2; D not certain. V shed 2 bases and J shed 5 bases, with 9 bases lying between them. This CDR3 spans 13 amino acids. The germline V gene encodes CDR1 SEHNR and CDR2 FQNEAQ (reference sequence).

In its sample, this clonotype was seen a few times. The chain is built from TRBV20-1 and TRBJ2-3; D remains unclear. The CDR3 has 12 amino acids. Trimming removed 5 bases at V and 1 base at J, with 7 bases between. CDR1 DFQATT and CDR2 SNEGSKA come from the germline V gene (reference sequence). CDR3 in DNA: TGCAGTGCTCGCCGGGGCACAGATACGCAGTATTTT. Translated, it gives CSARRGTDTQYF.

This sequence joins TRBV7-8 and TRBJ1-5; D gene uncertain. This CDR3 is 15 amino acids long. V was trimmed by 10 bases and J by 3 bases, leaving 19 bases between them. CDR1 SGHVS and CDR2 FQNEAQ come from the germline V gene. This chain's CDR3 is CAMPTSRRDNQPQHF. CDR3 DNA sequence: TGTGCCATGCCGACGTCCCGGCGGGACAATCAGCCCCAGCATTTT.

This clonotype was detected ten times or more. V usage is TRBV18 and J usage is TRBJ2-7, with D perhaps matching TRBD2 (5 bases). The V end was cut by 3 bases, the J end by 5 bases, with 11 bases between. Germline V lookup: CDR1 KGHSH, CDR2 LQKENI. This CDR3 spans 13 amino acids. In DNA, the CDR3 is TGTGCCAGCTCACCCCTGGAGGCCCACGAGCAGTACTTC. It yields the protein CASSPLEAHEQYF.

The chain recombines TRBV12-3 or TRBV12-4 with TRBJ2-1; 8 nucleotides line up with TRBD2. The CDR3 sequence is 13 residues long. V shed 7 bases and J 9 bases; nucleotides not matched to a gene: 8. CDR3 DNA sequence: TGTGCCAGCACCCTGAGGGGACTAGTTGAGCAGTTCTTC. It specifies CASTLRGLVEQFF.

This clonotype was seen ten or more times. This chain uses TRBV5-1 with TRBJ1-1, with D hard to call. The ends were cut back, 5 bases at V and 5 bases at J, with 7 bases in the middle. CDR3 length: 11 residues. CDR1 is SGHRS and CDR2 is YFSETQ in the germline V gene. CDR3 sequence reads: CASRVGTEAFF. The CDR3 nucleotides are TGCGCCAGCAGGGTCGGGACTGAAGCTTTCTTT.

This sequence joins TRBV5-6 and TRBJ2-7; 7 bases line up with TRBD1. The germline V gene has CDR1 SGHDT and CDR2 YYEEEE. The CDR3 contains 13 residues. V lost 4 bases to trimming and J lost 6 bases; unmatched junction nucleotides: 7. CDR3 DNA: TGTGCCAGCAGCGTGGACAGGAATGCCGAGCAGTACGTC. Translated, it gives CASSVDRNAEQYV.

The rearrangement uses TRBV19 and TRBJ1-5; TRBD1 agrees at 12 bases. CDR1 and CDR2 from the germline V gene are LNHDA and SQIVND (reference sequence). The CDR3 runs to 15 residues. Unmatched junction bases numbered 3, after V lost 6 bases and J lost 3 bases. The CDR3 DNA reads TGTGCCAGTAGAGGGACAGGGGGCTACAATCAGCCCCAGCATTTT. Amino acid sequence: CASRGTGGYNQPQHF.

A word on this clonotype: A much more abundant neighbour one base away suggests this may be a read error. The CDR3 reads CASSSQGGLASYEQYV. The CDR3 coding sequence is TGTGCCAGCAGCTCGCAGGGGGGACTCGCATCCTACGAGCAGTACGTC. V gene TRBV6-1 combines with J gene TRBJ2-7, with a tentative D call TRBD1 (7 bases). Trimming removed 6 bases from V and 1 base from J, with 19 bases in between. Per the germline V gene, CDR1 is MNHNS and CDR2 is SASEGT. The CDR3 spans 16 residues.